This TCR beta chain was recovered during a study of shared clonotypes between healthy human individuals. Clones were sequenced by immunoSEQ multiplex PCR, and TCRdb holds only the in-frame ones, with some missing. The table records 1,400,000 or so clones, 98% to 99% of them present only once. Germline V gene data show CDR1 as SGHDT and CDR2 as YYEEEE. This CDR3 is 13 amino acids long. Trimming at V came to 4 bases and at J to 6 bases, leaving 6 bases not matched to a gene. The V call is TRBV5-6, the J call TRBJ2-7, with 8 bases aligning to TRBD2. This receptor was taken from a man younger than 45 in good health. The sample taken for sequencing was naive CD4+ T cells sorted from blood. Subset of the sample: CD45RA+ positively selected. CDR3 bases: TGTGCCAGCAGCCGGACTAGCTTGGGCGAGCAGTACTTC. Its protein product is CASSRTSLGEQYF.